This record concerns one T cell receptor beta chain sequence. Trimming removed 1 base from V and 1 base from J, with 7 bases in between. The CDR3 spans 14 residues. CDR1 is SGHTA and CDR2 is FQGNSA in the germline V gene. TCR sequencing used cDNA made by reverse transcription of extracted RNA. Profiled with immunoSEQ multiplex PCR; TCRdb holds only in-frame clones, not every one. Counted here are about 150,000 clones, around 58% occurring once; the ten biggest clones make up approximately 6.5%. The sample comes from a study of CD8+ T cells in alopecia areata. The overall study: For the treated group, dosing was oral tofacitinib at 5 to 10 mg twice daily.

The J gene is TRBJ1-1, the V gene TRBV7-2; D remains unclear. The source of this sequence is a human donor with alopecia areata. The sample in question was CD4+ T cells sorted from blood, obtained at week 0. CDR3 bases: TGTGCCAGCAGCTTAGTAGGCTCGAACACTGAAGCTTTCTTT. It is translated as CASSLVGSNTEAFF.